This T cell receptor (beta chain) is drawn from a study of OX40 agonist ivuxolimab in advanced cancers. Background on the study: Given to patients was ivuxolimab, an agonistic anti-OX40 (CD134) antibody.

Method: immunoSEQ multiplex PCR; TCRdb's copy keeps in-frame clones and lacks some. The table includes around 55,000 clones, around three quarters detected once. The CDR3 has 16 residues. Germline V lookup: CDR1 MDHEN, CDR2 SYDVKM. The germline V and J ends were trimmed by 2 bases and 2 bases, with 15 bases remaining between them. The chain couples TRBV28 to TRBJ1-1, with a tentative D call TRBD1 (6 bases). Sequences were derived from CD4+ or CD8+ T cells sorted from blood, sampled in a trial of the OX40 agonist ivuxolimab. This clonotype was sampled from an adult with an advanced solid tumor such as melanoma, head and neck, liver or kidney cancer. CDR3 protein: CASSLDARGGNTEAFF. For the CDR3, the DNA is TGTGCCAGCAGTTTAGATGCCAGGGGAGGAAACACTGAAGCTTTCTTT.